This TCR beta chain was recorded in a study of shared clonotypes between healthy human individuals. About the research overall: CD4 naive cells filled three plates per donor, CD4 memory three, CD8 naive two and CD8 memory one.

For each subset, genomic DNA was distributed in equal portions over several immunoSEQ plates. TCRdb's table, derived via immunoSEQ multiplex PCR, lists solely in-frame clones and lacks some. The table includes approximately 2.5 million clones, around 94% detected once. The sequencing sample was made of naive CD4+ T cells sorted from blood. This sample's subset: CD45RA+ positively selected. This sequence was found in a man younger than 35 in good health.

The CDR3 nucleotides are TGTGCCAGCAGCCCAGACCGGGGGACAACCTACAATGAGCAGTTCTTC. Amino acid sequence: CASSPDRGTTYNEQFF. V is TRBV5-8 and J is TRBJ2-1; D could derive from TRBD1 or TRBD2 (6 bases each). The V end lost 4 bases, the J end lost 2 bases, and 16 bases lay between the germline ends. The CDR3 has 16 residues. The germline CDR1 and CDR2 sequences are SGHTS and YDEGEE. The variable domain in full, with the rest retrieved from reference TRBV5-8 and TRBJ2-1, is EAGVTQSPTHLIKTRGQQATLRCSPISGHTSVYWYQQALGLGLQFLLWYDEGEERNRGNFPPRFSGRQFPNYSSELNVNALELEDSALYLCASSPDRGTTYNEQFFGPGTRLTVL.